Below are 13 T cell receptor beta chains sequenced from a single sample in a study of a mutant IDH1 vaccine in newly diagnosed glioma (dated by TCRdb to about 2021). The method behind the library was the immunoSEQ multiplex PCR assay. Held by TCRdb, this immuneACCESS table contains in-frame sequences only and omits some clones. Under half of the omission traces to an unresolved V gene where checked; the cause of the rest is unknown. The sample yields 120,000 or so clones; roughly 78% were counted once. Clones ranked in the top ten supply less than 7% of the sample. Sample time point, as interpreted from the label and publication: week 11, during vaccination. Each vaccine dose, consisting of 300 ug of a 20-mer mutant IDH1 peptide in Montanide, was administered subcutaneously with topical imiquimod. Their specific antigens are unknown. The material was PBMCs, obtained from a glioma patient whose treatment included an IDH1 peptide vaccine. These receptors all stem from a man aged 35 to 55 with glioma.

This clone appeared once. Here the CDR3 reads CASSQDWREGNTQYF. CDR3 in DNA: TGCGCCAGCAGCCAAGACTGGCGGGAGGGAAATACGCAGTATTTT. This sequence joins TRBV4-3 and TRBJ2-3; 9 positions agree with TRBD2. In germline, CDR1 is LGHNA, CDR2 YSLEER. The CDR3 consists of 15 residues. V lost 0 bases, J lost 7 bases, and 5 bases stayed unmatched.

The V gene is TRBV7-2, the J gene TRBJ1-2; possible D gene TRBD1, 5 bases. The CDR3 sequence is 15 residues long. Trimming left V 0 bases short and J 8 bases short, with 16 bases between. CDR1 and CDR2 from the germline V gene are SGHTA and FQGNSA. CDR3 DNA sequence: TGTGCCAGCAGCTTAGCCGGGGAGGGGCCCCGAGGCTACACCTTC. As protein: CASSLAGEGPRGYTF.

The rearrangement joins TRBV29-1 to TRBJ1-1; D call uncertain. Germline-derived CDR1 and CDR2 are SQVTM and ANQGSEA. V was pared by 6 bases and J by 2 bases, with 1 base between. The CDR3 covers 9 residues. CDR3 in amino acids: CSVNTEAFF. CDR3 nucleotides: TGCAGCGTAAACACTGAAGCTTTCTTT.

V usage is TRBV18 and J usage is TRBJ2-7; 10 bases agree with TRBD2. V was pared by 6 bases and J by 5 bases, with 10 bases of the junction left unmatched. In germline, CDR1 is KGHSH, CDR2 LQKENI. This CDR3 has 15 amino acids. Here the CDR3 reads CASSPTSGMRNEQYF. In DNA, the CDR3 is TGTGCCAGCTCCCCAACTAGCGGGATGAGAAACGAGCAGTACTTC. Supplemented by reference TRBV18 and TRBJ2-7, the full variable domain reads NAGVMQNPRHLVRRRGQEARLRCSPMKGHSHVYWYRQLPEEGLKFMVYLQKENIIDESGMPKERFSAEFPKEGPSILRIQQVVRGDSAAYFCASSPTSGMRNEQYFGPGTRLTVT.

The rearrangement joins TRBV6-5 to TRBJ2-3; D is undetermined. The CDR3 length is 14 residues. Germline lookup yields CDR1 MNHEY and CDR2 SVGAGI. Trimming took off 3 bases at V and 4 bases at J, with 11 bases between the two ends. The CDR3 DNA is TGTGCCAGCAGTTATTCCCGGCTCCCAGATACGCAGTATTTT. It specifies CASSYSRLPDTQYF.

The sample holds one count of this clone. In nucleotides, the CDR3 is TGTGCCAGTAGTATAGCGGCGTTTTCCTACGAGCAGTACTTC. Translation gives CASSIAAFSYEQYF. This chain links TRBV19 with TRBJ2-7; D unclear. Trimming stripped 1 base from V and 1 base from J, with 8 bases between. This CDR3 has 14 amino acids. Germline CDR1 LNHDA, CDR2 SQIVND (reference sequence).

The CDR3 DNA sequence: TGCGCCAGCAGCGGGACAGGGGGCTACAATGAGCAGTTCTTC. It codes for CASSGTGGYNEQFF. The gene calls are TRBV10-2 and TRBJ2-1, with 11 bases lining up with TRBD1. The CDR3 extends over 14 amino acids. V shed 6 bases and J 3 bases; nucleotides not matched to a gene: 1. Germline V gene data show CDR1 as WSHSY and CDR2 as SAAADI.

V and J are TRBV18 and TRBJ1-2, with D uncertain. Trimming pared 3 bases from V and 4 bases from J, leaving 12 bases between. The CDR3 covers 14 residues. Germline assignment: CDR1 KGHSH and CDR2 LQKENI. The CDR3 region has the DNA TGTGCCAGCTCACCGTTAGAACAGACCTATGGCTACACCTTC. This codes for CASSPLEQTYGYTF.

In its sample, this clone was seen many times. The V gene is TRBV28, the J gene TRBJ2-7; the D is unclear. V was clipped by 6 bases and J by 6 bases, with 15 bases between them. Germline assignment: CDR1 MDHEN and CDR2 SYDVKM. The CDR3 is 13 residues long. CDR3 coding DNA: TGTGCCAGCAGGGGCGACCAGTGGGGCGAGCAGTACTTC. Encoded protein: CASRGDQWGEQYF.

The V gene is TRBV7-2, the J gene TRBJ1-4, with no clear D. The CDR3 runs 15 residues. The V end was cut by 0 bases, the J end by 6 bases, with 11 bases between. Germline CDR1 and CDR2: SGHTA and FQGNSA. The CDR3 protein is CASSLAGGSHEKLFF. The CDR3 region has the DNA TGTGCCAGCAGCTTAGCTGGTGGGTCCCATGAAAAACTGTTTTTT.

This clone occurred once. The J gene is TRBJ1-3, the V gene TRBV5-6; weak D call: TRBD1 (6 bases). Looked up from germline, CDR1 is SGHDT and CDR2 is YYEEEE. CDR3 size: 14 residues. V lost 3 bases and J lost 4, with 11 bases in between. The CDR3 DNA is TGTGCCAGCAGCTACGACAGGAGAGGAAACACCATATATTTT. Translating it yields CASSYDRRGNTIYF. Full variable domain (rest looked up from reference TRBV5-6 and TRBJ1-3): DAGVTQSPTHLIKTRGQQVTLRCSPKSGHDTVSWYQQALGQGPQFIFQYYEEEERQRGNFPDRFSGHQFPNYSSELNVNALLLGDSALYLCASSYDRRGNTIYFGEGSWLTVV.

V gene TRBV5-1 combines with J gene TRBJ2-3, with D possibly TRBD2 on 6 matching bases. The CDR3 has 16 residues. The V and J ends lost 1 base and 5 bases respectively, with 17 bases between them. Germline CDR1 and CDR2: SGHRS and YFSETQ. The CDR3, as DNA: TGCGCCAGCAGCTTGAACTACGGGGGTGGTAGAGATACGCAGTATTTT. Its protein product is CASSLNYGGGRDTQYF.

This clone occurred many times. This rearrangement joins TRBV10-3 to TRBJ1-1; D is possibly TRBD1 (6 bases). The CDR3 has 14 residues. V lost 4 bases to trimming and J lost 3 bases, with 12 bases between them. CDR1 is ENHRY, CDR2 SYGVKD, per germline. The DNA for the CDR3 is TGTGCCATCAGTGGGGGGACACCCGACACTGAAGCTTTCTTT. Encoded protein: CAISGGTPDTEAFF.